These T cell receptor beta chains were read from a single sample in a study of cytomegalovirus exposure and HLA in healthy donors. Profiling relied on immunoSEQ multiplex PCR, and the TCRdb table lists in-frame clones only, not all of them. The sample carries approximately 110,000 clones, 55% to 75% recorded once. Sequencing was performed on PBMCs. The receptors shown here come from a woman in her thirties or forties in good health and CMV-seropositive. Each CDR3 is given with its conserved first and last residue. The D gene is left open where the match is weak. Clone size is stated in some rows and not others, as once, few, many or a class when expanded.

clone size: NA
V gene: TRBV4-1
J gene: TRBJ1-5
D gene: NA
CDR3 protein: CASSAQVGRDQPQHF
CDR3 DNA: TGCGCCAGCAGTGCTCAAGTAGGGCGGGATCAGCCCCAGCATTTT

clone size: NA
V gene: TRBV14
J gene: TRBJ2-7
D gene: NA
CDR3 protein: CASSQGNIPYEQYF
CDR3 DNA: TGTGCCAGCAGCCAAGGTAACATCCCTTACGAGCAGTACTTC

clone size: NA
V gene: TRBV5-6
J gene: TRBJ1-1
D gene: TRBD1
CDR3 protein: CASSLGQGYGAFF
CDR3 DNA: TGTGCCAGCAGCTTGGGACAGGGGTATGGAGCTTTCTTT

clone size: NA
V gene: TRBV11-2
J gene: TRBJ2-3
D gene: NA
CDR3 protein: CASSFLQGFPTDTQYF
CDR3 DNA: TGTGCCAGCAGCTTCCTCCAGGGGTTTCCCACAGATACGCAGTATTTT

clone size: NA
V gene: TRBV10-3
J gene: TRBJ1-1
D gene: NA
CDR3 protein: CAISESARLEAFF
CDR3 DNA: TGTGCCATCAGTGAGTCGGCCAGACTTGAAGCTTTCTTT

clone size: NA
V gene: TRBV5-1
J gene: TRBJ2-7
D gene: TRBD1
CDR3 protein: CASRMTGGPYEQYF
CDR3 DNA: TGCGCCAGCAGAATGACAGGGGGCCCATACGAGCAGTACTTC

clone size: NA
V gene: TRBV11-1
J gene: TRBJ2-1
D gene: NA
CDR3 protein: CATQQRSEQFF
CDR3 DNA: TGTGCCACGCAACAACGTTCTGAGCAGTTCTTC

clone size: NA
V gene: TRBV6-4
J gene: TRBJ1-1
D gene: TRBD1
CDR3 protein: CASSDRGRGETEAFF
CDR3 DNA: TGTGCCAGCAGTGACAGGGGGCGCGGGGAGACTGAAGCTTTCTTT

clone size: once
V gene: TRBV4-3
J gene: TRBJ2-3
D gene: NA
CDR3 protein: CASSQDGNTDTQYF
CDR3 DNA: TGCGCCAGCAGCCAAGATGGCAACACAGATACGCAGTATTTT

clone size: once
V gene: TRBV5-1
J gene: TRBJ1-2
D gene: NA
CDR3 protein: CASSLDGQGIYGYTF
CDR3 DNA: TGCGCCAGCAGCTTGGACGGGCAGGGAATTTACGGCTACACCTTC

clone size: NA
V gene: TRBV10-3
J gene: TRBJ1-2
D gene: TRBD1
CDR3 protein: CAISESGDRLIYGYTF
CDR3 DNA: TGTGCCATCAGTGAGTCAGGGGACAGGCTCATCTATGGCTACACCTTC

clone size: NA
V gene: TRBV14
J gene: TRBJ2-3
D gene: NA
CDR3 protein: CASSQWLDTQYF
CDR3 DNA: TGTGCCAGCAGCCAATGGCTAGATACGCAGTATTTT

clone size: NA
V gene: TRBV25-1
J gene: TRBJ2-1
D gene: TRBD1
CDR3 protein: CASSGQGINEQFF
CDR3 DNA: TGTGCCAGCAGTGGACAGGGTATTAATGAGCAGTTCTTC

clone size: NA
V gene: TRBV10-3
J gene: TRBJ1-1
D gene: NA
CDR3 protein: CAIRKTGENTEAFF
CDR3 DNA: TGTGCCATCAGAAAGACAGGAGAGAACACTGAAGCTTTCTTT

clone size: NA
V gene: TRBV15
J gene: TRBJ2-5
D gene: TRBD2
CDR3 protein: CATSPGTSAGQETQYF
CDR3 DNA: TGTGCCACCAGCCCTGGGACTAGCGCTGGTCAAGAGACCCAGTACTTC

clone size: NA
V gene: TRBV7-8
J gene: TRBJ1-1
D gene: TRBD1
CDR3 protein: CASSARDRENEAFF
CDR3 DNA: TGTGCCAGCAGCGCAAGGGACAGGGAAAATGAAGCTTTCTTT

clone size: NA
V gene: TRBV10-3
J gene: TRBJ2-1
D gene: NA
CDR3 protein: CAISEGTSRYNEQFF
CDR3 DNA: TGTGCCATCAGTGAAGGGACATCTCGCTACAATGAGCAGTTCTTC

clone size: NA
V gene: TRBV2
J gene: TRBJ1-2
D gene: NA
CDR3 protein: CASSVENNYGYTF
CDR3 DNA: TGTGCCAGCAGCGTGGAGAACAACTATGGCTACACCTTC

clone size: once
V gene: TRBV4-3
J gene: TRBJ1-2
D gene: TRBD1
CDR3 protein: CASSQGTGAYGYTF
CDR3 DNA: TGCGCCAGCAGCCAAGGGACAGGGGCCTATGGCTACACCTTC

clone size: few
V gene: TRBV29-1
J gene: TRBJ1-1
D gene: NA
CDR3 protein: CSVVGDTNTEAFF
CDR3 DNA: TGCAGCGTTGTAGGGGATACGAACACTGAAGCTTTCTTT

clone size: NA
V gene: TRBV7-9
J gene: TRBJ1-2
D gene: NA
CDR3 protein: CASSLGTGNYGYTF
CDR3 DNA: TGTGCCAGCAGCTTAGGTACAGGCAACTATGGCTACACCTTC

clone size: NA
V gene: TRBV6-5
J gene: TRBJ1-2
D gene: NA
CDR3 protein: CASTDSIYGYTF
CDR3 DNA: TGTGCCAGCACTGACAGTATCTATGGCTACACCTTC

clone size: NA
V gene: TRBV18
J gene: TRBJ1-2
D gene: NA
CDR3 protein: CASSPPGTLLDGYTF
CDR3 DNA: TGTGCCAGCTCACCTCCCGGGACACTATTAGATGGCTACACCTTC

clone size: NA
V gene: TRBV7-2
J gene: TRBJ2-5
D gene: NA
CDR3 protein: CASSFRVSEETQYF
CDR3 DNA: TGTGCCAGCAGCTTCAGGGTTTCAGAAGAGACCCAGTACTTC

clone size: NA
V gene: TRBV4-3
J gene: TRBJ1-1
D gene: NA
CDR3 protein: CASSHDTLNTEAFF
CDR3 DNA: TGCGCCAGCAGCCACGACACCCTGAACACTGAAGCTTTCTTT

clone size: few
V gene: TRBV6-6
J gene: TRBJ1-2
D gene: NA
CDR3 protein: CASREDSPNYGYTF
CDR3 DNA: TGTGCCAGCAGGGAGGACAGTCCTAACTATGGCTACACCTTC

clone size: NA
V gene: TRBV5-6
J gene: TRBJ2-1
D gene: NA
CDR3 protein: CASTPGPNNEQFF
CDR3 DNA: TGTGCCAGCACCCCCGGTCCGAACAATGAGCAGTTCTTC

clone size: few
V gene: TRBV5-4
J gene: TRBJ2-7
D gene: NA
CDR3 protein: CASSSPGRGVDEQYF
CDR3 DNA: TGTGCCAGCAGCTCCCCAGGCAGGGGGGTGGACGAGCAGTACTTC

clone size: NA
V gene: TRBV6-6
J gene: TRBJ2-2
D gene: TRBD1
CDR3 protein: CASSYRTGGAWGELFF
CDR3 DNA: TGTGCCAGCAGTTACCGGACAGGGGGCGCGTGGGGGGAGCTGTTTTTT

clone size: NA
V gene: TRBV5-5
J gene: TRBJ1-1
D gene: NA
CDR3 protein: CASSFQLNTEAFF
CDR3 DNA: TGTGCCAGCAGCTTTCAGTTAAACACTGAAGCTTTCTTT

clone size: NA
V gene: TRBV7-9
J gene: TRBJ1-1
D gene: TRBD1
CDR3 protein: CASSLQGATEAFF
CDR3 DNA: TGTGCCAGCAGCTTACAGGGGGCCACTGAAGCTTTCTTT

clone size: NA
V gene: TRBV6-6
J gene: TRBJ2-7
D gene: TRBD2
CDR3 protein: CASSREGGSYEQYF
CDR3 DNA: TGTGCCAGCAGTCGGGAGGGGGGATCCTACGAGCAGTACTTC

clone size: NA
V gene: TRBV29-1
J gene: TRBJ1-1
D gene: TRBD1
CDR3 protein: CSVTTGAEAFF
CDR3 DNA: TGCAGCGTTACTACAGGGGCTGAAGCTTTCTTT

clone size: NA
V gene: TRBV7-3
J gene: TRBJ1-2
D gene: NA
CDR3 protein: CASSPGQNYGYTF
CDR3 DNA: TGTGCCAGCAGCCCCGGACAGAACTATGGCTACACCTTC

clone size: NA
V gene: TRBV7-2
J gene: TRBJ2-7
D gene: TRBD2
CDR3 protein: CASSERPGLAGGYEQYF
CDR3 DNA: TGTGCCAGCAGCGAGAGACCGGGACTAGCGGGGGGCTACGAGCAGTACTTC

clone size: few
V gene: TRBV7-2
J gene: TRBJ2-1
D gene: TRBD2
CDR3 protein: CASARGLAGAGSYNEQFF
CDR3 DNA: TGTGCCAGCGCTAGGGGACTAGCGGGGGCCGGATCCTACAATGAGCAGTTCTTC

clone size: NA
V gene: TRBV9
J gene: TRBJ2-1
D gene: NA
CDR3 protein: CASSVALADNEQFF
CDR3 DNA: TGTGCCAGCAGCGTAGCTCTAGCAGACAATGAGCAGTTCTTC

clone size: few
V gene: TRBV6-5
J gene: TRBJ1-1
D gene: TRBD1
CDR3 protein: CASSSLDRGAFF
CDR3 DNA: TGTGCCAGCAGTTCGTTGGACAGGGGAGCTTTCTTT

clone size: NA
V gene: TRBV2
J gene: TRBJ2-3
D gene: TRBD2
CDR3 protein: CASRRLAGATDTQYF
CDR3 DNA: TGTGCCAGCAGAAGACTAGCGGGGGCCACAGATACGCAGTATTTT

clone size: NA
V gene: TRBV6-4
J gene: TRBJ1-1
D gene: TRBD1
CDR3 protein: CASSLQGGDTEAFF
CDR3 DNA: TGTGCCAGCAGTTTACAGGGGGGCGACACTGAAGCTTTCTTT

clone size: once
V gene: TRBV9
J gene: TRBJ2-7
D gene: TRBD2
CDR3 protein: CASSSQTSGGSYEQYF
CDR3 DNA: TGTGCCAGCAGCTCCCAGACTAGCGGGGGCTCCTACGAGCAGTACTTC

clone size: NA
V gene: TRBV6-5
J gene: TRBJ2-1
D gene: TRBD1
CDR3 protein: CASSLRDSYNEQFF
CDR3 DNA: TGTGCCAGCAGCCTCCGGGACAGTTACAATGAGCAGTTCTTC

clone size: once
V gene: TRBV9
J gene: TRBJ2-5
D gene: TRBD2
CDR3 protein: CASSVLSGAGETQYF
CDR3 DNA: TGTGCCAGCAGCGTCCTAAGCGGGGCCGGGGAGACCCAGTACTTC

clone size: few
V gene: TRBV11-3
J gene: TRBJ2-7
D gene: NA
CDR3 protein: CASSATTGFPYEQYF
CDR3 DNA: TGTGCCAGCAGCGCCACGACAGGTTTTCCCTACGAGCAGTACTTC

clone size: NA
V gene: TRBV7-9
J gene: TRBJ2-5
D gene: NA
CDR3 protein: CASSPGLEETQYF
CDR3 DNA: TGTGCCAGCAGCCCAGGACTGGAAGAGACCCAGTACTTC

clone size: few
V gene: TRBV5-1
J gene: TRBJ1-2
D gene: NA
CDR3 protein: CASSLESANYGYTF
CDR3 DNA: TGCGCCAGCAGCTTGGAGTCAGCTAACTATGGCTACACCTTC

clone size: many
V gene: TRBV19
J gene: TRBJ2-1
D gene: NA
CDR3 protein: CASSHRAEQFF
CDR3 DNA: TGTGCCAGTAGTCACAGGGCTGAGCAGTTCTTC

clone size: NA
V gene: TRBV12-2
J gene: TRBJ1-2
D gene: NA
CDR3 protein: CASRLPPAGTGTLPNYGYTF
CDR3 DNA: TGTGCAAGTCGCTTACCACCGGCCGGGACAGGTACCCTCCCCAACTATGGCTACACCTTC

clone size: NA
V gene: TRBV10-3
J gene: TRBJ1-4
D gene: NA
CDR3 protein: CAISESGPGLTNEKLFF
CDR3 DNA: TGTGCCATCAGTGAGTCGGGTCCTGGGCTAACTAATGAAAAACTGTTTTTT

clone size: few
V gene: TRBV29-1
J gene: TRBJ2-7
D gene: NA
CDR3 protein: CSVDSGSYEQYF
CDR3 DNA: TGCAGCGTTGATTCAGGATCCTACGAGCAGTACTTC